Listed below are T cell receptor beta chains from one sample, sequenced in a study of vaccination effects on CD4 cells after COVID-19. Libraries were prepared by immunoSEQ multiplex PCR; TCRdb keeps only in-frame clonotypes and omits some of them. The top ten hold approximately 0.9% of the sample, which has about 66,000 clones, roughly 80% seen once. What these receptors recognize is not known. The sequences come from CD4+ T cells from PBMCs cultured with HCoV-OC43 spike peptides, collected after COVID-19 vaccination. The source is a human donor who received a COVID-19 vaccine. CDR3s include the opening cysteine and the closing phenylalanine or tryptophan. Each record gives: V gene, D gene, clone size, J gene, CDR3 DNA, CDR3 protein. The D gene is left open where the match is weak. Expanded clones get a size class; other rows say once, few or many, or leave the size out.

TRBV4-1	.	.	TRBJ1-1	TGCGCCAGCAGCCAGCAATACCCGGGAAGGGAGAACACTGAAGCTTTCTTT	CASSQQYPGRENTEAFF
TRBV28	.	few	TRBJ1-1	TGTGCCAGCAGCGCTATCGAGGGGGGTGGGTACACTGAAGCTTTCTTT	CASSAIEGGGYTEAFF
TRBV7-3	.	.	TRBJ2-1	TGTGCCAGCAGCTTAACCCGGGACACTCCCTACAATGAGCAGTTCTTC	CASSLTRDTPYNEQFF
TRBV18	TRBD2	.	TRBJ2-4	TGTGCCAGCTCACCGGACATCGGGGGGGGCGGAAACATTCAGTACTTC	CASSPDIGGGGNIQYF
TRBV19	.	few	TRBJ2-2	TGTGCCAGTAATAAGCTGCCAGGACTTCGGAACACCGGGGAGCTGTTTTTT	CASNKLPGLRNTGELFF
TRBV11-2	TRBD1	.	TRBJ1-4	TGTGCCAGCAGCAAAAAGCCCAGGGGGCTGGATGAAAAACTGTTTTTT	CASSKKPRGLDEKLFF
TRBV9	.	.	TRBJ1-4	TGTGCCAGCAGCACCTCAGGGGCAGGTGGTGAAAAACTGTTTTTT	CASSTSGAGGEKLFF
TRBV2	TRBD2	.	TRBJ2-4	TGTGCCAGCAGCCTTAGCGGGGGGGCCGTAAACATTCAGTACTTC	CASSLSGGAVNIQYF
TRBV3-1/TRBV3-2	.	few	TRBJ1-1	TGTGCCAGCAGCCATGGATATGGAGTGAACACTGAAGCTTTCTTT	CASSHGYGVNTEAFF
TRBV18	.	.	TRBJ1-1	TGTGCCAGCTCACCACGTGTTACTGGGGCGGGGAACACTGAAGCTTTCTTT	CASSPRVTGAGNTEAFF
TRBV30	TRBD1	.	TRBJ2-2	TGTGCCTGGAGTGCTGGGGACAGGGCTTCTGGCGGGGAGCTGTTTTTT	CAWSAGDRASGGELFF
TRBV19	.	once	TRBJ1-3	TGTGCCAGTGGGGGGGATGTCAGCTCTGGAAACACCATATATTTT	CASGGDVSSGNTIYF
TRBV5-1	TRBD1	.	TRBJ1-1	TGCGCCAGCAGCGACGGACAGGGGAACACTGAAGCTTTCTTT	CASSDGQGNTEAFF
TRBV6-5	.	.	TRBJ1-3	TGTGCCAGCAGTTACAATCCCCAGGGTCCTGGAAACACCATATATTTT	CASSYNPQGPGNTIYF
TRBV6-2/TRBV6-3	.	few	TRBJ2-1	TGTGCCAGCAGTTACTCCCCGCAGCGTCCAGGCAATGAGCAGTTCTTC	CASSYSPQRPGNEQFF
TRBV5-8	.	.	TRBJ1-6	TGTGCCAGCAGCTTGGTCAGGGGTGTGTCACCCCTCCACTTT	CASSLVRGVSPLHF
TRBV18	.	.	TRBJ2-4	TGTGCCAGCTCACCAATTCCGGGCGCGGCCAAAAACATTCAGTACTTC	CASSPIPGAAKNIQYF
TRBV11-2	.	.	TRBJ2-5	TGTGCCAGCAGCTTAGGGGGAGGGGGTAGGGAGACCCAGTACTTC	CASSLGGGGRETQYF
TRBV27	TRBD2	.	TRBJ2-2	TGTGCCAGCAGTTTACTTGGGACTAGCCTGAACACCGGGGAGCTGTTTTTT	CASSLLGTSLNTGELFF
TRBV5-1	TRBD2	.	TRBJ2-2	TGCGCCAGCAGCAGCGGGGGGGCCCACACCGGGGAGCTGTTTTTT	CASSSGGAHTGELFF
TRBV6-5	TRBD1	.	TRBJ1-4	TGTGCCAGCAGTAGGACAGGACAGGAAGAAAAACTGTTTTTT	CASSRTGQEEKLFF
TRBV3-1/TRBV3-2	.	.	TRBJ1-3	TGTGCCAGCAGCCAAGACCCAGAGGGGTCCCAAAACACCATATATTTT	CASSQDPEGSQNTIYF
TRBV24-1	TRBD1	.	TRBJ1-5	TGTGCCACCAGAGGGACAGACAATCAGCCCCAGCATTTT	CATRGTDNQPQHF
TRBV7-9	.	.	TRBJ1-5	TGTGCCAGCAGCAGCGGCTCCTCGGGACAGCCCCAGCATTTT	CASSSGSSGQPQHF
TRBV5-8	.	.	TRBJ2-3	TGTGCCAGCCCGACTCGCCCAGGGGGGAGGACAGATACGCAGTATTTT	CASPTRPGGRTDTQYF
TRBV7-9	TRBD1	.	TRBJ2-5	TGTGCCAGCACCCGACAGGGGGCAGTACAAGAGACCCAGTACTTC	CASTRQGAVQETQYF
TRBV7-8	.	.	TRBJ2-1	TGTGCCAGCAGCCCTAGTAGGACGTACAATGAGCAGTTCTTC	CASSPSRTYNEQFF